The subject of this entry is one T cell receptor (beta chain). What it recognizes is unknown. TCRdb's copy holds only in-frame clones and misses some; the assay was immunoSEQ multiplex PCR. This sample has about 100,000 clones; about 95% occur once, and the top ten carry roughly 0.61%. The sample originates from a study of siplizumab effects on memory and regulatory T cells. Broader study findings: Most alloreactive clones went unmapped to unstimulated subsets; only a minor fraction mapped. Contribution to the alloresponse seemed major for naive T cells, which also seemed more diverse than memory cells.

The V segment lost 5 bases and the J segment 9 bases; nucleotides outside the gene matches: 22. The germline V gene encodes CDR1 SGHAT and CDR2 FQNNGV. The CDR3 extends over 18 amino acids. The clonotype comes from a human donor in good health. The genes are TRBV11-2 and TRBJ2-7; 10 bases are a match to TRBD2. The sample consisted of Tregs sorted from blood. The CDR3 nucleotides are TGTGCCAGCAGCCCTAGGGGGGGAGCGGGAGGGTCGCTGTTCGTGCAGTACTTC. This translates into CASSPRGGAGGSLFVQYF.